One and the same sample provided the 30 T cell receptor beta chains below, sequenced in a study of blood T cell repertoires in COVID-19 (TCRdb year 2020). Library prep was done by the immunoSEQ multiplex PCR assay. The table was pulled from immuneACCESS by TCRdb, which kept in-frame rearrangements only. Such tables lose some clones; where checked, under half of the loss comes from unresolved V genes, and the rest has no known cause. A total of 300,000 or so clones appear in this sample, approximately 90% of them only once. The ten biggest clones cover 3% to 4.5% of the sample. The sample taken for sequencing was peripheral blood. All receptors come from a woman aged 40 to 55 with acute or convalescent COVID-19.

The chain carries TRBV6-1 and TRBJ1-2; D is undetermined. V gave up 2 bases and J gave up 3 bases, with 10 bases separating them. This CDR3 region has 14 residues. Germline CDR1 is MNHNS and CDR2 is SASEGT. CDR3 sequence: CASSETYRDYGYTF. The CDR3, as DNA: TGTGCCAGCAGTGAAACGTACAGAGACTATGGCTACACCTTC.

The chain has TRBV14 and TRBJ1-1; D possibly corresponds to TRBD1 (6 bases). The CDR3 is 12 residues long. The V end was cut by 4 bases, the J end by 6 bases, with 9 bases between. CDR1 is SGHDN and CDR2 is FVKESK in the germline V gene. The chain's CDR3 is CASSPGGPEAFF. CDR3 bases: TGTGCCAGCAGCCCCGGGGGGCCTGAAGCTTTCTTT.

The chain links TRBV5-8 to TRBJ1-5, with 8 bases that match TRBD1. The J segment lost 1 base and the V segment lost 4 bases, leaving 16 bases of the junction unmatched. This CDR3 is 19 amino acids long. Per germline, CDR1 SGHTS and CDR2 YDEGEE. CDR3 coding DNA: TGTGCCAGCAGCCAGGGATGGGGGACAGGATCCCTAAGCAATCAGCCCCAGCATTTT. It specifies CASSQGWGTGSLSNQPQHF.

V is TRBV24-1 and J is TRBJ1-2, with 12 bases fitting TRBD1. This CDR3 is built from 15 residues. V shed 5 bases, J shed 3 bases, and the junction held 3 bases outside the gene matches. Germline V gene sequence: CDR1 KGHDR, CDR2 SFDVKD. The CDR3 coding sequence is TGTGCCACCAGTGGGGGACAGGGGGCTCACTATGGCTACACCTTC. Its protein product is CATSGGQGAHYGYTF.

The CDR3 coding sequence is TGTGCCAGCAGCCCGATACGTGGGGCCTGGGACTATGGCTACACCTTC. Amino acids: CASSPIRGAWDYGYTF. This sequence joins TRBV11-2 and TRBJ1-2; a weak D match, TRBD1 (5 bases). Germline V gene lookup returns CDR1 SGHAT and CDR2 FQNNGV. Trimming took off 5 bases at V and 3 bases at J, with 19 bases between the two ends. This CDR3 region has 16 residues.

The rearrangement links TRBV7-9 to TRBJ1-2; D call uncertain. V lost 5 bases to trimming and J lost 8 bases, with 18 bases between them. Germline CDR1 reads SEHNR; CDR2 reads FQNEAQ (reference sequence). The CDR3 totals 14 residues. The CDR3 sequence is CASSIEGVVLGYTF. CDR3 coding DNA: TGTGCCAGCAGCATAGAAGGAGTTGTATTAGGCTACACCTTC.

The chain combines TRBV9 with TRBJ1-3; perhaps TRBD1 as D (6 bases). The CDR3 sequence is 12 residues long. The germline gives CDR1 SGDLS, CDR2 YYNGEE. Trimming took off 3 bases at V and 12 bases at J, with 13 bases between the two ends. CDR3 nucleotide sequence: TGTGCCAGCAGCGGATTACAGGGAATCATATATTTT. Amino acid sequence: CASSGLQGIIYF. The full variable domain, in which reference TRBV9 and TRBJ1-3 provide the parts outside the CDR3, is DSGVTQTPKHLITATGQRVTLRCSPRSGDLSVYWYQQSLDQGLQFLIQYYNGEERAKGNILERFSAQQFPDLHSELNLSSLELGDSALYFCASSGLQGIIYFGEGSWLTVV.

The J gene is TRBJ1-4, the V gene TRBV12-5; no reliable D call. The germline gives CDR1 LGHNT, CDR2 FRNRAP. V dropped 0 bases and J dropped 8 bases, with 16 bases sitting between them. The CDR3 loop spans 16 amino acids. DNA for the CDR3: TGTGCTAGTGGTTTGGTACTGAGGCAAACCCCCGAAAAACTGTTTTTT. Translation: CASGLVLRQTPEKLFF.

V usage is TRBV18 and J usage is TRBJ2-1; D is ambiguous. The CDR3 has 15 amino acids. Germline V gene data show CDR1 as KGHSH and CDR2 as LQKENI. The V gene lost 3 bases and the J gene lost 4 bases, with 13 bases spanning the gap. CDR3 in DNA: TGTGCCAGCTCACCCCCATCTAAGAGTTACAATGAGCAGTTCTTC. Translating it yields CASSPPSKSYNEQFF.

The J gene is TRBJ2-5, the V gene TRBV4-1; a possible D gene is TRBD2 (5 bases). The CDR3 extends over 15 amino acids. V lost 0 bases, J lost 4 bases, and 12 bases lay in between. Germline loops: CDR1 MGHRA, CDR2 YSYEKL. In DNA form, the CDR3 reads TGCGCCAGCAGCCAAGATCGGACCGGAGGAGAGACCCAGTACTTC. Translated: CASSQDRTGGETQYF.

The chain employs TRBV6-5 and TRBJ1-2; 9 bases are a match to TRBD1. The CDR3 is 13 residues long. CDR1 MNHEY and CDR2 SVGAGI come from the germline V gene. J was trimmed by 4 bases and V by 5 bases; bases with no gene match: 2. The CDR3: CASSLTGGYGYTF. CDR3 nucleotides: TGTGCCAGCAGTCTGACAGGGGGCTATGGCTACACCTTC.

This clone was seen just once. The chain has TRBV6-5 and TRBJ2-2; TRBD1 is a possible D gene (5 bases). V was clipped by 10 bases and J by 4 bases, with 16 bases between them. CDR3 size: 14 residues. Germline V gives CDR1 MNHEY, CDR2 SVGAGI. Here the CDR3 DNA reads TGTGCCACCGGAAGGGGCTTCGGCACCGGGGAGCTGTTTTTT. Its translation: CATGRGFGTGELFF.

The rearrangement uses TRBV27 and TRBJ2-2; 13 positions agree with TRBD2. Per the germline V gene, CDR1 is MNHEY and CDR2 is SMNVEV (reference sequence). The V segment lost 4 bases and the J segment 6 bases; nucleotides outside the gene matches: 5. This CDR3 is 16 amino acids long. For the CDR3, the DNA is TGTGCCAGCAGTTCACTAGCGGGGGGGCCTCCCGGGGAGCTGTTTTTT. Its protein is CASSSLAGGPPGELFF.

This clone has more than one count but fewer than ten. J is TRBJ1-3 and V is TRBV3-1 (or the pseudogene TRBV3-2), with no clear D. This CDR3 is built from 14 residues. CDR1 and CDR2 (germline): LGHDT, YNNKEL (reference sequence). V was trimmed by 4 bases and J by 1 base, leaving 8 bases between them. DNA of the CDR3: TGTGCCAGCAGCCGAGCGGGGTCTGGAAACACCATATATTTT. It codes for CASSRAGSGNTIYF.

In DNA, the CDR3 is TGCGCCAGCAGCTCGGCGGGATCGCGCAGCTATGGCTACACCTTC. The encoded protein is CASSSAGSRSYGYTF. This chain links TRBV5-1 with TRBJ1-2; D is ambiguous. CDR3 length equals 15 residues. Germline V gene data show CDR1 as SGHRS and CDR2 as YFSETQ. The ends were cut back, 3 bases at V and 4 bases at J, with 16 bases in the middle. Based on the CDR3 plus reference TRBV5-1 and TRBJ1-2, the full variable domain is KAGVTQTPRYLIKTRGQQVTLSCSPISGHRSVSWYQQTPGQGLQFLFEYFSETQRNKGNFPGRFSGRQFSNSRSEMNVSTLELGDSALYLCASSSAGSRSYGYTFGSGTRLTVV.

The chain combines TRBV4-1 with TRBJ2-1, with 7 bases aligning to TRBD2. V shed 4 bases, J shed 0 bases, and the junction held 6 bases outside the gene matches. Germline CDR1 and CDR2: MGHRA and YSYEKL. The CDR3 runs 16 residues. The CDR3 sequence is CASSPGGLGSYNEQFF. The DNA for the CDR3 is TGCGCCAGCAGCCCCGGGGGGTTAGGCTCCTACAATGAGCAGTTCTTC.

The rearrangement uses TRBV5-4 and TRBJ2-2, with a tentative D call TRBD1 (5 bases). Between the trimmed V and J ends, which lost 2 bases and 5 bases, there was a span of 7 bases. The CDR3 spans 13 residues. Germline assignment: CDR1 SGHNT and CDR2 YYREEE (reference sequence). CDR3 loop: CASSLSGTGELFF. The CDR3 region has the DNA TGTGCCAGCAGCTTATCAGGGACCGGGGAGCTGTTTTTT.

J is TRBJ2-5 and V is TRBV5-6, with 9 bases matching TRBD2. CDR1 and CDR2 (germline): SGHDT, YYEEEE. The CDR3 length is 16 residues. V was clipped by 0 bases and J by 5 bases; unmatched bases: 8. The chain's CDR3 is CASSLAGRGGRETQYF. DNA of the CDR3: TGTGCCAGCAGCTTGGCTGGGCGGGGGGGCCGGGAGACCCAGTACTTC.

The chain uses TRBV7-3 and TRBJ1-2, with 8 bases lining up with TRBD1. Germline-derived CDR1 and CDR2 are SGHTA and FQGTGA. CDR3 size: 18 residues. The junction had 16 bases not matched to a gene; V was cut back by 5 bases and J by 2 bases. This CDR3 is CASSPTGQELMGNYGYTF. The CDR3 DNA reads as TGTGCCAGCAGCCCCACGGGACAGGAGTTGATGGGCAACTATGGCTACACCTTC.

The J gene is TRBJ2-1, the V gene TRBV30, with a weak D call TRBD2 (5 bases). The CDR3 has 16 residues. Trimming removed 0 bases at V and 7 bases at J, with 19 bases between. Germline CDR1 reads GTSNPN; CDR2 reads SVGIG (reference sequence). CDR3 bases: TGTGCCTGGAGTGTACTCCGGGGAAGAAGGGCAAATGAGCAGTTCTTC. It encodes CAWSVLRGRRANEQFF.

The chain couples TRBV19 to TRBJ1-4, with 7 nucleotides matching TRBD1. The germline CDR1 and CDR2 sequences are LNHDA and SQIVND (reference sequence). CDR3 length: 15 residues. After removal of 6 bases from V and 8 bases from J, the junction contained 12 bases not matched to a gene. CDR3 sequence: CASSSRQGQGEKLFF. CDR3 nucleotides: TGTGCCAGTAGCTCCCGACAGGGACAAGGAGAAAAACTGTTTTTT.

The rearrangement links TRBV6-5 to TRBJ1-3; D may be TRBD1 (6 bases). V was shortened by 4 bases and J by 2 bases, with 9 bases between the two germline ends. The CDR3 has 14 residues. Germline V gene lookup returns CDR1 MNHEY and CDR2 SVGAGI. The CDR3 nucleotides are TGTGCCAGCAGTTCCGGGGGGCCTGGAAACACCATATATTTT. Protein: CASSSGGPGNTIYF.

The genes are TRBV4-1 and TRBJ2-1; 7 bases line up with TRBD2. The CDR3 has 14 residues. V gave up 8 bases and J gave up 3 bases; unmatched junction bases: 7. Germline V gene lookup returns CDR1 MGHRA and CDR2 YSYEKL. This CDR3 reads CASLKGGGYNEQFF. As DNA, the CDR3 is TGCGCCAGCCTAAAGGGCGGGGGCTACAATGAGCAGTTCTTC.

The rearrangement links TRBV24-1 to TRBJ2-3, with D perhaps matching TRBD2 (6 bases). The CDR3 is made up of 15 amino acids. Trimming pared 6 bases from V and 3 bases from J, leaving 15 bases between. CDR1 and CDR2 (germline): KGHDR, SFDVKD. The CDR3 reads CATSRRGGWTDTQYF. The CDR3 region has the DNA TGTGCCACCAGTAGGCGGGGTGGGTGGACAGATACGCAGTATTTT.

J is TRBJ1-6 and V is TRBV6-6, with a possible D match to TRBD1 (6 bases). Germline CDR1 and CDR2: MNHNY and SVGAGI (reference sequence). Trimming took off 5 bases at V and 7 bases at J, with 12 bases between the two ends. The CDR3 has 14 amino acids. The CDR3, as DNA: TGTGCCAGCAGTGACGAGGGGGGGAATTCACCCCTCCACTTT. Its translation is CASSDEGGNSPLHF.

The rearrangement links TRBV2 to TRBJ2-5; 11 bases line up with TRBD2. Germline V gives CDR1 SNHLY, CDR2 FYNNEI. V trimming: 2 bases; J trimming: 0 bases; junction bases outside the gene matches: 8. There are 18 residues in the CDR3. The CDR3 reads CASSEITSGGPYQETQYF. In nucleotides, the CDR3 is TGTGCCAGCAGTGAAATCACTAGCGGGGGCCCGTACCAAGAGACCCAGTACTTC. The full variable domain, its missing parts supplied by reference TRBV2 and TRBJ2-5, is EPEVTQTPSHQVTQMGQEVILRCVPISNHLYFYWYRQILGQKVEFLVSFYNNEISEKSEIFDDQFSVERPDGSNFTLKIRSTKLEDSAMYFCASSEITSGGPYQETQYFGPGTRLLVL.

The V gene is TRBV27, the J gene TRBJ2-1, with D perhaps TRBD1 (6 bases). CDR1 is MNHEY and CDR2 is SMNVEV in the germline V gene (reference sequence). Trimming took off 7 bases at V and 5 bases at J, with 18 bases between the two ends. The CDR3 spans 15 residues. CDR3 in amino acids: CASTSPGAGNNEQFF. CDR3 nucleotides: TGTGCCAGCACCTCACCAGGGGCAGGTAACAATGAGCAGTTCTTC.

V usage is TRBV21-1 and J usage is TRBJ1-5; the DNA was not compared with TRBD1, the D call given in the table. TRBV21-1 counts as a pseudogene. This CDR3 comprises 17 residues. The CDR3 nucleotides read TGTGCCAGCAGCACCTGGGGGGTAGACAGGGCGCAACAGCCCCAGCATTTT. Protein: CASSTWGVDRAQQPQHF.

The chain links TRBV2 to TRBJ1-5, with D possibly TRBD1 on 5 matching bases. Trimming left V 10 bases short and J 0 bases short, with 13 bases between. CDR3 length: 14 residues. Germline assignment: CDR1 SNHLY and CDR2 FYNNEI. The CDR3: CATKLGGSNQPQHF. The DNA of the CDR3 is TGTGCCACCAAATTGGGGGGTAGCAATCAGCCCCAGCATTTT.

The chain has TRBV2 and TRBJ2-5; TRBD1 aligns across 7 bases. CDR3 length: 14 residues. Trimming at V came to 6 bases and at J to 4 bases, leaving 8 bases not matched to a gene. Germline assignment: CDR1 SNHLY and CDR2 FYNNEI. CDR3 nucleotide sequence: TGTGCCAGCAGAAGACAGGGATTAGGAGAGACCCAGTACTTC. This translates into CASRRQGLGETQYF.